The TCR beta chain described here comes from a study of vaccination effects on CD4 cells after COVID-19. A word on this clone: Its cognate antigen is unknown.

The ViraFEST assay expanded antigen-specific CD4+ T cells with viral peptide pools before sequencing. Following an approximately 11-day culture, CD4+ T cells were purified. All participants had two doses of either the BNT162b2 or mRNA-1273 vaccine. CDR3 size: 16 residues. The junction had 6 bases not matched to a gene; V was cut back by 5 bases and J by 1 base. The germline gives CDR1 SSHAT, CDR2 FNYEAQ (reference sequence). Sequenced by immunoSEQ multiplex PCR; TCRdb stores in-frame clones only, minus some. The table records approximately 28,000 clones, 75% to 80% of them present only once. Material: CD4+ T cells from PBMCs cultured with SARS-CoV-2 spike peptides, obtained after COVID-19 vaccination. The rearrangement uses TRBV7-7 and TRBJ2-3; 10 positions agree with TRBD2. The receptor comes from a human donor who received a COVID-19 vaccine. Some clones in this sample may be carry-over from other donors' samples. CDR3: CASSQRSGGGTDTQYF. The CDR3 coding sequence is TGTGCCAGCAGCCAGAGAAGCGGGGGGGGCACAGATACGCAGTATTTT. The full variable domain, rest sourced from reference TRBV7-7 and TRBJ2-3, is GAGVSQSPRYKVTKRGQDVTLRCDPISSHATLYWYQQALGQGPEFLTYFNYEAQPDKSGLPSDRFSAERPEGSISTLTIQRTEQRDSAMYRCASSQRSGGGTDTQYFGPGTRLTVL.